The clone carrying this TCR beta chain was seen a few times. The V and J ends lost 6 bases and 5 bases, in that order; junction bases with no gene match: 21. The CDR3 runs 20 residues. CDR1 and CDR2 (germline): KGHSH, LQKENI. This record belongs to a study of blood T cell repertoires in COVID-19. Study-level background: Sample material is recorded as cDNA or gDNA derived from T cells, B-cell-depleted T cells, or PBMCs.

Sequenced by immunoSEQ multiplex PCR; TCRdb stores in-frame clones only, minus some. The sample lists approximately 360,000 clones, more than 70% occurring once. The TCR was taken from a man in his forties or fifties with acute or convalescent COVID-19. This rearrangement joins TRBV18 to TRBJ2-6; TRBD2 agrees at 8 bases. The sequenced material came from peripheral blood. The CDR3 sequence: CASSDDQPGGGRGRANVLTF. CDR3 in DNA: TGTGCCAGCTCGGATGACCAACCGGGAGGGGGACGTGGAAGGGCCAACGTCCTGACTTTC.